Presented here are 2 T cell receptor beta chains from one specimen sequenced in a study of T cell repertoires in cytomegalovirus infection. TCRdb processed the reads anew with MiXCR; each CDR3 protein has one entry. The table shows roughly 760,000 distinct CDR3 sequences, with 35% occurring only once. Sequencing input: PBMCs. Receptors originate from a human donor in good health (CMV status not recorded). Some clones in this sample may be carry-over from other donors' samples.

This chain links TRBV6-6 with TRBJ1-1; no reliable D call. CDR1 is MNHNY, CDR2 SVGAGI, per germline (reference sequence). V shed 0 bases and J shed 0 bases, with 5 bases lying between them. This CDR3 contains 14 residues. This CDR3 reads CASSYSYMNTEAFF. The CDR3 nucleotides are TGTGCCAGCAGTTACTCGTACATGAACACTGAAGCTTTCTTT.

Many counts were recorded for this clonotype. The V and J genes are TRBV7-6 and TRBJ2-5; a possible D gene is TRBD1 (6 bases). The V end was cut by 5 bases, the J end by 4 bases, with 17 bases between. Germline lookup yields CDR1 SGHVS and CDR2 FNYEAQ. The CDR3 sequence is 15 residues long. CDR3 bases: TGTGCCAGCAGCACCGGAACAGGGTTAGGAGAGACCCAGTACTTC. Translation gives CASSTGTGLGETQYF.